The present TCR beta chain was sequenced within a study of naive and memory T cell subsets (dated by TCRdb to the late 2010s). Turning to the overall study: An open-source, UMI-based TCR alpha and beta sequencing pipeline was applied to sorted naive and memory peripheral blood T cell subsets. IgG serology results and the functional CMV T cell responses were in complete agreement. RNA was DNase-treated and reverse transcribed with TCR constant-region primers, mostly using SuperScript III.

Points the paper makes about the study in general: The abundance of TCRs followed a power law with an exponent that differed between naive and memory subsets yet stayed consistent across the three individuals. RNA-based TCR counts may be affected by expression changes linked to T cell activation and differentiation. Each clonotype was defined as a single alpha or beta chain sequence rather than as a paired alpha/beta receptor. Gini index rose and Shannon and inverse Simpson diversity fell from naive through CM, EM and EMRA in both CD4 and CD8 cells. Following error correction, more than 95% of naive TCR sequences occurred only once, which made naive abundance distributions much steeper than those of memory subsets. The repertoire findings for the naive and memory subsets could not be validated against a ground truth because none was available.

Library creation used UMI-ligation and nested PCR. The beta constant-region primer was an equimolar mix of two oligonucleotides covering both TRBC1 and TRBC2. The ligated cDNA went through four rounds of PCR with nested alpha and beta constant-region primers together with the SP2 primer. A single-stranded oligonucleotide containing the SP2 primer and a 12-nucleotide UMI was joined to the 3' end of the cDNA by T4 RNA ligase 1. Incubation of the ligation reaction was carried out at 16 degrees C for about 18-25 hours. To avoid over-amplification, PCR2 was usually performed as a SYBR Green qPCR and halted once a predetermined threshold was reached. Apart from the first purification, every purification step used Agencourt AMPure XP magnetic beads. Library amounts were measured by Qubit and library quality was assessed on a TapeStation, where the main peak was expected at around 650 bp. The pooled libraries were sequenced on an Illumina MiSeq using v2 2x251 paired-end kits, which usually yielded roughly 0.9-2.3 million reads per sample. Each sample's library went into the pool at roughly 4 nM, and roughly 4.5-7.5% PhiX was added to help with cluster recognition. The original methods were these. FASTQ reads processed by Demultiplexor were assigned V and J genes by Decombinator through tag matching that tolerated a single base-pair mismatch. Collapsinator relied on UMIs to fix sequencing errors as well as frequency errors caused by PCR heterogeneity. TCRs were translated and CDR3s were extracted from the conserved cysteine to the FGXG phenylalanine by CDR3Translator, with non-productive sequences being flagged. Repertoires were subsampled to equal numbers of UMI-defined TCRs before Gini, Shannon entropy and inverse Simpson indices were calculated. Within the linear range, a power law was fitted to clonotype abundance distributions using maximum likelihood. On one naive CD8 sample, the pipeline and MIGEC gave similar UMI counts, unique TCR numbers and clonal distributions. Repertoires were searched for around 7,300 CMV-associated CDR3 sequences compiled from VDJdb and a published dataset. The public reads were reanalyzed by TCRdb: fastp trimming at Q25, MiXCR alignment, in-frame beta chains only. Rows are combined by CDR3 protein, so each entry shows the most common genes and DNA. The V and J calls were determined by TCRdb, not by the authors. Counted in this sample were 95,000 to 150,000 distinct CDR3 sequences; over 30% of them appeared once. The leading ten clones occupy roughly 0.9% of the sample.

According to the germline V gene, CDR1 reads SGDLS and CDR2 reads YYNGEE. The V end loses 0 bases and the J end loses 0 bases, and a stretch of 7 bases separates them. The cysteine opens and the phenylalanine closes a CDR3 of 16 amino acids. Only CDR3 DNA remains: 48 bases, in frame from the first base. This clonotype was detected a few times. The antigen this receptor binds is unknown. Nothing much larger sits one base from this clone, and base qualities are not available. Separate amplification of TCR alpha and beta chain libraries was performed from the second PCR step onward. To determine each donor's CMV status, fresh PBMCs were stimulated overnight with CMV viral lysate, and IFNgamma production from CD4+ T cells was then assessed. CD4 T cells were positively selected with Miltenyi beads, followed by positive selection of CD8 T cells from the CD4-negative fraction. After staining for CD3, CD4, CD8, CD45RA, CD27 and a live/dead dye, cells were sorted on a BD Aria II into four subsets based on CD45RA and CD27. Blood was obtained from a few healthy volunteers, and the blood from each volunteer was fractionated into CD4 and CD8 T cells and subsequently into four differentiation subsets. About 120 ml of peripheral blood was drawn per donor, and PBMC were isolated by Ficoll-Paque PLUS density-gradient centrifugation. The sorted cells were lysed in RLT buffer, after which RNA was extracted using a Qiagen RNeasy kit and kept at -80 degrees C.

The chain joins TRBV9 to TRBJ1-6, with the D gene too uncertain to name. This receptor was identified in a human donor in good health. The sample comprised central memory CD4+ T cells from blood. The cell subset or site label, read with the paper, signifies: central memory, CD45RA- CD27+. The encoded CDR3 is CASSVEASSYNSPLHF. Read as DNA, the sequence is TGTGCCAGCAGCGTAGAGGCTAGCTCCTATAATTCACCCCTCCACTTT.